This T cell receptor beta chain emerged from a study of cytomegalovirus exposure and HLA in healthy donors. Germline trimming cut 0 bases from V and 7 bases from J; bases unmatched to any gene: 8. Per the germline V gene, CDR1 is LGHNA and CDR2 is YSLEER. The CDR3 is 16 residues long. Libraries were prepared by immunoSEQ multiplex PCR; TCRdb keeps only in-frame clonotypes and omits some of them. In the table there are some 50,000 clones, roughly 93% of which are singletons. This TCR was recovered from a woman under 30 in good health and CMV-seronegative. Input material: PBMCs. The chain recombines TRBV4-3 with TRBJ2-4; 8 bases are shared with TRBD2. The CDR3 region has the DNA TGCGCCAGCAGCCAAGATCTGCGGGAGGCGGGGAACATTCAGTACTTC. It codes for CASSQDLREAGNIQYF.